This TCR beta chain was found in a study of CD8 T cells in Susac syndrome. The CDR3 extends over 12 amino acids. V dropped 2 bases and J dropped 8 bases, with 9 bases sitting between them. CDR1 is MNHEY and CDR2 is SVGAGI in the germline V gene. CD8+ and CD4+ T cells circulating in blood were sequenced for TCR beta. Negative isolation yielded CD4+ and CD8+ T cells, and FACS enriched TEMRA cells. With random hexamers, about 0.45 to 1 ug RNA was reverse transcribed. TCRdb re-derived calls from the immunoSEQ multiplex PCR reads in MiXCR, one entry per CDR3 protein. The sample yields about 90,000 distinct CDR3 sequences, about 96% seen once. This clonotype was seen once.

The V call is TRBV6-5, the J call TRBJ1-1; TRBD1 might be the D (5 bases). Source material: CD8+ T cells from PBMCs. The sequence came from a human donor with Susac syndrome. CDR3 nucleotide sequence: TGTGCCAGCAGTTACGGGCCAGGGGAAGCTTTCTTT. Its protein is CASSYGPGEAFF.